This T cell receptor (beta chain) was retrieved from a study of blood T cell repertoires in COVID-19. Study details: The origin of the acute and convalescent COVID-19 samples was the United States, Italy and Spain. PBMCs, B-cell-depleted T cells, or T cells provided the cDNA or gDNA that made up the material.

Per germline, CDR1 SGHRS and CDR2 YFSETQ. V lost 5 bases to trimming and J lost 4 bases, with 9 bases between them. The CDR3 runs 13 residues. Assay used: immunoSEQ multiplex PCR; TCRdb lists only in-frame clones, some missing. The sample carries 200,000 to 300,000 clones, about 86% recorded once. The chain has TRBV5-1 and TRBJ1-4; the D is unclear. The TCR comes from a man at least 80 years old with acute or convalescent COVID-19. Sequencing was done on a sample of peripheral blood. The CDR3 DNA sequence: TGCGCCAGCAGGAATCAGTTTAATGAAAAACTGTTTTTT. The encoded protein is CASRNQFNEKLFF.